These T cell receptor beta chains were read from a single sample in a study of T cell responses to AZD1222 COVID-19 vaccine. Clones were sequenced by immunoSEQ multiplex PCR, and TCRdb holds only the in-frame ones, with some missing. The sample includes more than 150,000 clones, approximately 94% of them seen just once. The source material was peripheral blood, sampled on day 0 of AZD1222 vaccination. These receptors came from an adult in good health. CDR3s include the opening cysteine and the closing phenylalanine or tryptophan. Fields, in order: clone size, J gene, V gene, D gene, CDR3 length, CDR3 protein, CDR3 DNA. D genes are given only for firm matches. The size of a clone is reported for some rows only, either as once, few or many, or as a class for expanded clones.

NA,TRBJ2-7,TRBV4-3,NA,14,CASSQVSGSDEQYF,TGCGCCAGCAGCCAAGTTTCAGGGTCGGACGAGCAGTACTTC
NA,TRBJ1-2,TRBV4-1,TRBD1,14,CASSQAGQGGGYTF,TGCGCCAGCAGCCAAGCCGGACAGGGAGGTGGCTACACCTTC
NA,TRBJ1-1,TRBV7-6,NA,14,CASSLFPVNTEAFF,TGTGCCAGCAGCTTATTTCCAGTGAACACTGAAGCTTTCTTT
NA,TRBJ1-3,TRBV5-1,NA,15,CASSLLGAEGNTIYF,TGCGCCAGCAGCTTGCTGGGGGCAGAGGGAAACACCATATATTTT
NA,TRBJ2-7,TRBV3-1/TRBV3-2,NA,11,CASSLGYEQYF,TGTGCCAGCAGCCTCGGCTACGAGCAGTACTTC
NA,TRBJ2-3,TRBV5-1,NA,15,CASSLDGRLGDTQYF,TGCGCCAGCAGCTTGGACGGGAGACTTGGGGATACGCAGTATTTT
NA,TRBJ2-7,TRBV3-1/TRBV3-2,TRBD1,16,CASSQEGGQGAYEQYF,TGTGCCAGCAGCCAAGAGGGCGGGCAGGGGGCCTACGAGCAGTACTTC
NA,TRBJ2-3,TRBV10-3,NA,13,CAISTLAEDTQYF,TGTGCCATCAGCACCTTGGCGGAGGATACGCAGTATTTT
NA,TRBJ2-3,TRBV9,TRBD1,14,CASSVTGDLKRLYF,TGTGCCAGCAGCGTCACAGGGGACCTCAAAAGATTGTATTTT
NA,TRBJ2-2,TRBV9,NA,16,CASSVAMGGGAGELFF,TGTGCCAGCAGCGTAGCTATGGGAGGTGGGGCCGGGGAGCTGTTTTTT
NA,TRBJ1-1,TRBV29-1,NA,12,CSVVSFQPEAFF,TGCAGCGTTGTATCGTTTCAGCCTGAAGCTTTCTTT
NA,TRBJ2-7,TRBV7-2,NA,14,CASSLASSTYEQYF,TGTGCCAGCAGCTTAGCTAGTTCGACCTACGAGCAGTACTTC
NA,TRBJ2-5,TRBV28,TRBD2,18,CASNPGRAGGPRRETQYF,TGTGCCAGCAATCCGGGTAGAGCGGGAGGGCCCAGGAGAGAGACCCAGTACTTC
NA,TRBJ2-1,TRBV5-4,NA,14,CASSLDRADLIQFF,TGTGCCAGCAGCTTGGATCGGGCAGACTTGATTCAGTTCTTC
NA,TRBJ1-4,TRBV28,NA,12,CASSFSFEKLFF,TGTGCCAGCAGTTTCTCGTTTGAAAAACTGTTTTTT
NA,TRBJ1-6,TRBV6-1,NA,18,CASSDKARGPSYNSPLHF,TGTGCCAGCAGTGATAAGGCTCGTGGGCCCTCCTATAATTCACCCCTCCACTTT
NA,TRBJ2-2,TRBV19,TRBD1,15,CASTWTGGNTGELFF,TGTGCCAGTACATGGACAGGGGGCAACACCGGGGAGCTGTTTTTT
once,TRBJ2-2,TRBV7-9,TRBD2,17,CASSSRGLAGVTGELFF,TGTGCCAGCAGTTCTCGTGGACTAGCGGGAGTAACCGGGGAGCTGTTTTTT